The 21 T cell receptor beta chains below come from one sample, sequenced in a study of OX40 agonist ivuxolimab in advanced cancers. The protocol was immunoSEQ multiplex PCR, while the TCRdb copy is restricted to in-frame clones and leaves out a portion. The sample records 95,000 to 150,000 clones, just under 95% being singletons. Sequencing was performed on CD4+ or CD8+ T cells sorted from blood, taken in a trial of the OX40 agonist ivuxolimab. Source of these receptors: an adult with an advanced solid tumor such as melanoma, head and neck, liver or kidney cancer.

The chain uses TRBV7-2 and TRBJ2-7; no clear D gene. The CDR3 contains 15 residues. Germline V lookup: CDR1 SGHTA, CDR2 FQGNSA. The germline V and J ends were trimmed by 0 bases and 2 bases, with 11 bases remaining between them. The CDR3 loop reads CASSLARPTAYEQYF. CDR3 coding DNA: TGTGCCAGCAGCTTAGCGCGCCCCACAGCCTACGAGCAGTACTTC. Filled out from reference TRBV7-2 and TRBJ2-7, the complete variable domain reads GAGVSQSPSNKVTEKGKDVELRCDPISGHTALYWYRQSLGQGLEFLIYFQGNSAPDKSGLPSDRFSAERTGGSVSTLTIQRTQQEDSAVYLCASSLARPTAYEQYFGPGTRLTVT.

The chain links TRBV6-1 to TRBJ1-4; no clear D gene. Looked up from germline, CDR1 is MNHNS and CDR2 is SASEGT. V was trimmed by 4 bases and J by 0 bases, leaving 9 bases between them. This CDR3 has 15 amino acids. CDR3 bases: TGTGCCAGCAGTGCTAACCCCACAACTAATGAAAAACTGTTTTTT. Protein sequence: CASSANPTTNEKLFF.

The count of this clone is one. J is TRBJ2-3 and V is TRBV18; 7 positions match TRBD2. Unmatched junction bases numbered 6, after V lost 5 bases and J lost 4 bases. Looked up from germline, CDR1 is KGHSH and CDR2 is LQKENI. The CDR3 is 14 amino acids. CDR3 region: CASSIAAGADTQYF. The CDR3 nucleotides are TGTGCCAGCTCAATTGCGGCGGGAGCAGATACGCAGTATTTT.

The chain joins TRBV5-1 to TRBJ1-1, with D unresolved. The CDR3 runs 15 residues. Trimming shortened V by 3 bases and J by 3 bases, and 15 bases separated the two germline ends. The germline V gene encodes CDR1 SGHRS and CDR2 YFSETQ. CDR3 in DNA: TGCGCCAGCAGCTCCTTCGTCGGTGTTGACACTGAAGCTTTCTTT. This codes for CASSSFVGVDTEAFF.

This chain joins TRBV7-3 and TRBJ2-1; maybe TRBD1 (6 bases). The CDR3 runs 13 residues. The V end lost 5 bases, the J end lost 4 bases, and 9 bases lay between the germline ends. Germline CDR1 and CDR2: SGHTA and FQGTGA. CDR3 in DNA: TGTGCCAGCAGCCCCCAGGGGTACAATGAGCAGTTCTTC. This encodes CASSPQGYNEQFF.

The chain recombines TRBV5-5 with TRBJ2-7; TRBD2 might be the D (5 bases). The length of the CDR3 is 17 residues. Trimming removed 1 base at V and 2 bases at J, with 19 bases between. The germline gives CDR1 SGHKS, CDR2 YYEKEE (reference sequence). CDR3 region: CASSLTFLLSGAYEQYF. The CDR3, as DNA: TGTGCCAGCAGCTTGACATTTCTCTTGAGCGGCGCCTACGAGCAGTACTTC.

V usage is TRBV18 and J usage is TRBJ1-4; perhaps TRBD1 as D (5 bases). CDR1 is KGHSH, CDR2 LQKENI, per germline. The CDR3 sequence is 14 residues long. V lost 4 bases to trimming and J lost 5 bases, with 11 bases between them. CDR3 loop: CASSRGPRNEKLFF. The CDR3 bases are TGTGCCAGCTCACGGGGACCGCGAAATGAAAAACTGTTTTTT.

The chain has TRBV7-2 and TRBJ2-1, with TRBD2 matching over 16 bases. This CDR3 has 18 amino acids. V was pared by 5 bases and J by 6 bases, with 10 bases of the junction left unmatched. CDR1 and CDR2 from the germline V gene are SGHTA and FQGNSA. Here the CDR3 reads CASSLSPGTSGRGNEQFF. The CDR3 region has the DNA TGTGCCAGCAGCCTAAGTCCCGGGACTAGCGGGAGGGGCAATGAGCAGTTCTTC.

V and J are TRBV2 and TRBJ1-4; D is possibly TRBD1 (6 bases). V gave up 0 bases and J gave up 8 bases, with 16 bases separating them. The germline V gene encodes CDR1 SNHLY and CDR2 FYNNEI. The CDR3 totals 16 residues. CDR3 sequence (DNA): TGTGCCAGCAGTGAAGCGATGGTCAGGGGCGGGGAAAAACTGTTTTTT. Its translation: CASSEAMVRGGEKLFF.

The chain has TRBV11-3 and TRBJ1-6; D is possibly TRBD1 (6 bases). Per the germline V gene, CDR1 is SGHNT and CDR2 is YENEEA. V gave up 5 bases and J gave up 5 bases, with 16 bases separating them. The CDR3 sequence is 16 residues long. Written as DNA, the CDR3 is TGTGCCAGCAGCGCACAGGGTAGGGTCGATAATTCACCCCTCCACTTT. Amino acid sequence: CASSAQGRVDNSPLHF.

V usage is TRBV6-5 and J usage is TRBJ2-2; no firm D call. V shed 5 bases and J shed 1 base, with 8 bases lying between them. This CDR3 has 14 residues. Germline V lookup: CDR1 MNHEY, CDR2 SVGAGI. As DNA, the CDR3 is TGTGCCAGCAGTCCCCCTAGGAACACCGGGGAGCTGTTTTTT. Its translation is CASSPPRNTGELFF.

In the case of this clone: A read error may account for a junction end that differs from germline. The V gene is TRBV11-2, the J gene TRBJ2-7; weak D call: TRBD2 (6 bases). Per germline, CDR1 SGHAT and CDR2 FQNNGV. The CDR3 covers 13 residues. The CDR3 region has the DNA TGTGCCAGCATCAATCCGCGAGTCGGAGGGATGAACTTC. Its protein is CASINPRVGGMNF.

This clone was counted only a few times. The rearrangement links TRBV7-2 to TRBJ1-5, with a tentative D call TRBD1 (5 bases). The germline V and J ends were trimmed by 6 bases and 4 bases, with 10 bases remaining between them. Germline V gene data show CDR1 as SGHTA and CDR2 as FQGNSA. The CDR3 is 13 amino acids. CDR3 loop: CASSGDGNQPQHF. For the CDR3, the DNA is TGTGCCAGCAGTGGGGACGGTAATCAGCCCCAGCATTTT.

The V gene is TRBV6-6, the J gene TRBJ1-6; TRBD1 matches 7 bases. The trim removed 5 bases at V and 0 bases at J, leaving 1 base unmatched. The CDR3 spans 15 residues. Germline V gene sequence: CDR1 MNHNY, CDR2 SVGAGI (reference sequence). Here the CDR3 reads CASSQGVSYNSPLHF. The CDR3, as DNA: TGTGCCAGCAGTCAGGGGGTCTCCTATAATTCACCCCTCCACTTT.

This sequence joins TRBV19 and TRBJ1-1; TRBD1 aligns across 10 bases. Germline V lookup: CDR1 LNHDA, CDR2 SQIVND (reference sequence). The CDR3 is 13 residues long. With 6 bases clipped from V and 5 bases from J, the junction kept 3 bases outside the gene matches. CDR3 DNA: TGTGCCAGTAGGGGACAGGGGTCAACTGAAGCTTTCTTT. Protein product: CASRGQGSTEAFF.

This clone was recorded a few times. This rearrangement joins TRBV9 to TRBJ2-3; tentatively, D is TRBD2 (6 bases). Germline loops: CDR1 SGDLS, CDR2 YYNGEE. This CDR3 is 14 amino acids long. Trimming took 0 bases from V and 6 from J, leaving 11 bases between them. CDR3 loop: CASSVAGGWDTQYF. The CDR3 nucleotides are TGTGCCAGCAGCGTAGCTGGGGGGTGGGATACGCAGTATTTT.

The chain joins TRBV2 to TRBJ2-2; D remains unclear. Germline V lookup: CDR1 SNHLY, CDR2 FYNNEI. This CDR3 contains 13 residues. V was cut by 5 bases and J by 6 bases, with 10 bases left in between. CDR3 protein: CASSIRPPGELFF. The CDR3 coding sequence is TGTGCCAGCAGTATCCGCCCCCCCGGGGAGCTGTTTTTT.

CDR3 in DNA: TGTGCCAGCAGTGTCCCGGGCGGTACGCAGTATTTT. Residues: CASSVPGGTQYF. The V and J genes are TRBV6-6 and TRBJ2-3, with D uncertain. Per germline, CDR1 MNHNY and CDR2 SVGAGI (reference sequence). V lost 5 bases and J 8 bases, leaving 11 bases between the germline ends. The CDR3 loop spans 12 amino acids.

V usage is TRBV7-9 and J usage is TRBJ1-4, with 9 bases fitting TRBD1. V lost 5 bases, J lost 8 bases, and 3 bases stayed unmatched. Germline V CDR1 and CDR2: SEHNR, FQNEAQ (reference sequence). This CDR3 comprises 13 residues. The CDR3 here is CASSRGTGEKLFF. CDR3 in DNA: TGTGCCAGCAGCCGTGGGACAGGGGAAAAACTGTTTTTT.

The V call is TRBV10-3, the J call TRBJ2-1, with a tentative D call TRBD2 (5 bases). The CDR3 runs 14 residues. Between the trimmed V and J ends, which lost 4 bases and 9 bases, there was a span of 16 bases. Germline V gene lookup returns CDR1 ENHRY and CDR2 SYGVKD. CDR3 nucleotide sequence: TGTGCCATCAGTGGAGTTGGAGGCCACACTGAGCAGTTCTTC. It yields the protein CAISGVGGHTEQFF.

The chain is built from TRBV2 and TRBJ1-1; D is ambiguous. Trimming removed 6 bases at V and 7 bases at J, with 18 bases between. Per germline, CDR1 SNHLY and CDR2 FYNNEI. This CDR3 contains 14 residues. The CDR3 reads CASRDARAPVEAFF. DNA for the CDR3: TGTGCCAGCAGAGACGCTAGGGCTCCGGTTGAAGCTTTCTTT.